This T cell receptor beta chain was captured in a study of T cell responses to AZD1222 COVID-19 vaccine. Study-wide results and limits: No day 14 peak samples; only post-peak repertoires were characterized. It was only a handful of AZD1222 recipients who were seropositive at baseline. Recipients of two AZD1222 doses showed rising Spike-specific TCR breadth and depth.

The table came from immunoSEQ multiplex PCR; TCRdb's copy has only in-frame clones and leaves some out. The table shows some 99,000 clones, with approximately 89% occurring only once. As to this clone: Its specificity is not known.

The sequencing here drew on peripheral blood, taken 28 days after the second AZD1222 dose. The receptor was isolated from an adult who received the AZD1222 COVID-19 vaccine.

The CDR3 region is CASGRPGANVLTF. The CDR3 DNA reads as TGTGCCAGCGGCAGGCCTGGGGCCAACGTCCTGACTTTC. V and J are TRBV12-3 or TRBV12-4 and TRBJ2-6; D uncertain. V lost 8 bases, J lost 2 bases, and 7 bases lay in between. The CDR3 sequence is 13 residues long.